This TCR beta chain emerged from a study of T cell repertoires and HLA-DP antigens. Study-wide points: Previously undetected clones averaged approximately 34% and 48% against the two alleles respectively.

Concerning this clone: Its specificity is not known.

CDR3 size: 15 residues. The V end was cut by 0 bases, the J end by 4 bases, with 12 bases between. In germline, CDR1 is MNHEY, CDR2 SVGAGI. Measured with immunoSEQ multiplex PCR; TCRdb has only the in-frame clones, and not every one. The sample lists 75,000 to 90,000 clones; 86% were seen once. This clonotype was obtained from a middle-aged man in good health and CMV-seronegative. Material for sequencing was CD4+ T cells from PBMCs. The chain has TRBV6-5 and TRBJ1-2; D uncertain. This chain's CDR3 is CASSYSIASPYGYTF. CDR3 sequence (DNA): TGTGCCAGCAGTTACTCGATCGCTTCCCCCTATGGCTACACCTTC.